This TCR beta chain was sequenced in a study of blood T cell repertoires in COVID-19. Turning to the study itself: The United States, Italy and Spain supplied acute and convalescent COVID-19 samples.

Those enrolled, adults aged roughly 18 to 90 years, came from about two dozen US areas. Participants reported their clinical history, and cohort assignment relied on those reports. Profiling relied on immunoSEQ multiplex PCR, and the TCRdb table lists in-frame clones only, not all of them. The repertoire holds over 250,000 clones, with around 88% as singletons. From germline, CDR1 is SGHNT and CDR2 YYREEE (reference sequence). The ends were cut back, 0 bases at V and 4 bases at J, with 3 bases in the middle. The CDR3 totals 12 residues. This clonotype was obtained from a man in his forties or fifties who had recovered from COVID-19. V and J are TRBV5-4 and TRBJ2-3; D gene ambiguous. The material sequenced was PBMCs or T cells enriched from blood (not recorded which). In DNA form, the CDR3 reads TGTGCCAGCAGCTTGGCAGCAGATACGCAGTATTTT. Translated: CASSLAADTQYF. The full variable domain, with the rest looked up from reference TRBV5-4 and TRBJ2-3, is ETGVTQSPTHLIKTRGQQVTLRCSSQSGHNTVSWYQQALGQGPQFIFQYYREEENGRGNFPPRFSGLQFPNYSSELNVNALELDDSALYLCASSLAADTQYFGPGTRLTVL.